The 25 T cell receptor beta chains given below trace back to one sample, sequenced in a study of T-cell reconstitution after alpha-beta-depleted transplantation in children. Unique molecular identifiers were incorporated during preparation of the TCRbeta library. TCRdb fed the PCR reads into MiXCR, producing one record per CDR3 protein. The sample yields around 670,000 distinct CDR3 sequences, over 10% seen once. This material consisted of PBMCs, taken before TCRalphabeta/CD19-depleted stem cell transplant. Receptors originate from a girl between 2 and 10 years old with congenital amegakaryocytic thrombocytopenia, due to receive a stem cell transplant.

The CDR3 protein is CATLVLYYDSGRETQYF. Here the CDR3 DNA reads TGTGCCACCCTGGTTTTATATTACGATAGCGGGAGGGAGACCCAGTACTTC. V and J are TRBV24-1 and TRBJ2-5; TRBD2 agrees at 10 bases. The CDR3 has 17 residues. V lost 9 bases and J lost 5; bases outside the gene matches: 17. Germline CDR1 and CDR2: KGHDR and SFDVKD.

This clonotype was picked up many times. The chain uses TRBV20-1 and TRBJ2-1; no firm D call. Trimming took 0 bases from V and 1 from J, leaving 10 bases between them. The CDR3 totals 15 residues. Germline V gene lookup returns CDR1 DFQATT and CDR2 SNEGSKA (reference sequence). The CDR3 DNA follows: TGCAGTGCTAGAGATCCACTCTTTTCCTACAATGAGCAGTTCTTC. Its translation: CSARDPLFSYNEQFF.

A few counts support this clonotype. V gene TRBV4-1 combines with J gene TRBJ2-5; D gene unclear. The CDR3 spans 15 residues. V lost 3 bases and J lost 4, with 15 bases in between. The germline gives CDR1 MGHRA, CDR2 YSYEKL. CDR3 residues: CASSHWAKRAETQYF. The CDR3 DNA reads TGCGCCAGCAGCCACTGGGCTAAGCGAGCAGAGACCCAGTACTTC.

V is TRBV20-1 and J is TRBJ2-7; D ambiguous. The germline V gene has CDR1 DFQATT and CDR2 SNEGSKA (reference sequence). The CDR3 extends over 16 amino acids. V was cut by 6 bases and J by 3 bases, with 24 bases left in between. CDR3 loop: CSAPRVLSQFGYEQYF. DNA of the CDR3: TGCAGTGCGCCTCGCGTACTTTCCCAATTCGGCTACGAGCAGTACTTC.

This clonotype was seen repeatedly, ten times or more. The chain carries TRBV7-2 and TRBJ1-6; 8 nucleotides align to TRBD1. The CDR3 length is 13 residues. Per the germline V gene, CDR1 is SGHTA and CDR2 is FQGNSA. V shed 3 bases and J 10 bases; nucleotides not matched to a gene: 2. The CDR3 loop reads CASSLHRGSPLHF. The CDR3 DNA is TGTGCCAGCAGCTTGCACAGGGGGTCACCCCTCCACTTT.

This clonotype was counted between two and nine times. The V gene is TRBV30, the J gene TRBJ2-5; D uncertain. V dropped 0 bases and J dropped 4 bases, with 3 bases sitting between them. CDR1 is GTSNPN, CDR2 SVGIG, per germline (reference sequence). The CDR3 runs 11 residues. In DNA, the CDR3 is TGTGCCTGGAGTGTACGAGAGACCCAGTACTTC. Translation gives CAWSVRETQYF.

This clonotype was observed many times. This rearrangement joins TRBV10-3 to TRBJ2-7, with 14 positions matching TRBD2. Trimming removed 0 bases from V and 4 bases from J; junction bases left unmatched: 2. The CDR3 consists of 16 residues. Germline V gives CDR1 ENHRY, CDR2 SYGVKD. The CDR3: CAISESGLAGAYEQYF. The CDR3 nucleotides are TGTGCCATCAGTGAGTCGGGACTAGCGGGAGCGTACGAGCAGTACTTC.

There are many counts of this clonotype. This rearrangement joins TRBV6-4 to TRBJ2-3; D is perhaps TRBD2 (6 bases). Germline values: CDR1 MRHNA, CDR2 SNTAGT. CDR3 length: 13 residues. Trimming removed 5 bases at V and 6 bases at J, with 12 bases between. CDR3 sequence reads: CASSQNLADTQYF. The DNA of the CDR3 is TGTGCCAGCAGTCAGAATCTAGCGGATACGCAGTATTTT.

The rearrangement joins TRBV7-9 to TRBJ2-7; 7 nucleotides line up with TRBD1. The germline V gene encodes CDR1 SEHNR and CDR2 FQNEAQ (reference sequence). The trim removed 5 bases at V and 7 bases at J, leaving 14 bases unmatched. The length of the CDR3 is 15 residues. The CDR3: CASSDPRDSSSEQYF. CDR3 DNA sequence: TGTGCCAGCAGCGACCCCCGGGACAGCTCTTCTGAGCAGTACTTC.

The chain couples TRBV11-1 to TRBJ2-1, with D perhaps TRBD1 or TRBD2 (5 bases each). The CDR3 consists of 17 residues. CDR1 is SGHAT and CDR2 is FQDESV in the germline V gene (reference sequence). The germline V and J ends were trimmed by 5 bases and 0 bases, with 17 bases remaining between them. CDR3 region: CASSPRGASYSYNEQFF. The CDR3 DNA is TGTGCCAGCAGCCCAAGGGGAGCGTCTTACTCCTACAATGAGCAGTTCTTC. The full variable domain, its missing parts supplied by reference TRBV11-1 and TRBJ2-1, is EAEVAQSPRYKITEKSQAVAFWCDPISGHATLYWYRQILGQGPELLVQFQDESVVDDSQLPKDRFSAERLKGVDSTLKIQPAELGDSAMYLCASSPRGASYSYNEQFFGPGTRLTVL.

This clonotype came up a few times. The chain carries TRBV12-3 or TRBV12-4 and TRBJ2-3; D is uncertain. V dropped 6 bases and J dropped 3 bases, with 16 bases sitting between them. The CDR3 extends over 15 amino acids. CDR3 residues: CASRSRVLGTDTQYF. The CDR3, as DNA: TGTGCCAGCAGGAGCCGGGTCCTGGGGACAGATACGCAGTATTTT.

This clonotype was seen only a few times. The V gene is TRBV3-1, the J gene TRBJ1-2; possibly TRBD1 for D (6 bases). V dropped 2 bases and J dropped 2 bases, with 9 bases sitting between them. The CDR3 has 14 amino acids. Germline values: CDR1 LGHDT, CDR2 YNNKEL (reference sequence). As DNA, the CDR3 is TGTGCCAGCAGCCAACTCGACAGGAACTATGGCTACACCTTC. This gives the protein CASSQLDRNYGYTF.

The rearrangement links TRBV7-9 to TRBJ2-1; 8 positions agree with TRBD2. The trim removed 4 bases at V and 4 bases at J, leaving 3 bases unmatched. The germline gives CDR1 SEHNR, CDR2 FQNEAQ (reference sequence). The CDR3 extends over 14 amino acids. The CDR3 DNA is TGTGCCAGCAGCTGGACTAGCCTTTACAATGAGCAGTTCTTC. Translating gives CASSWTSLYNEQFF. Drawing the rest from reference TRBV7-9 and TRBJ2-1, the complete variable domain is DTGVSQNPRHKITKRGQNVTFRCDPISEHNRLYWYRQTLGQGPEFLTYFQNEAQLEKSRLLSDRFSAERPKGSFSTLEIQRTEQGDSAMYLCASSWTSLYNEQFFGPGTRLTVL.

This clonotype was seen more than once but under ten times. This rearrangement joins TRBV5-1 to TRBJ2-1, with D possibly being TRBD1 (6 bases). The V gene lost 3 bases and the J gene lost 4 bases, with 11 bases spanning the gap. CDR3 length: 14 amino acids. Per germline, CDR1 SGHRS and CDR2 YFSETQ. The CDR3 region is CASSSGQLYNEQFF. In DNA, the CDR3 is TGCGCCAGCAGCTCGGGACAATTATACAATGAGCAGTTCTTC.

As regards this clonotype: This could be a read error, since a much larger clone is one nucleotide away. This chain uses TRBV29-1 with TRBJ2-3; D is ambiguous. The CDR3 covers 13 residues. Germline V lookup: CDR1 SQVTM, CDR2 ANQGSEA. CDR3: CSVELGSTATQYF. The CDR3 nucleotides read TGCAGCGTTGAACTTGGCAGCACAGCTACGCAGTATTTT.

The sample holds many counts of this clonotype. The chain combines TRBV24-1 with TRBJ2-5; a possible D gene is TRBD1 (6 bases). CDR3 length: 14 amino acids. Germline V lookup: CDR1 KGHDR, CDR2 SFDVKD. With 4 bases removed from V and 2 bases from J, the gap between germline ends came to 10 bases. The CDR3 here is CATSDPGQQETQYF. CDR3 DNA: TGTGCCACCAGTGACCCTGGACAGCAAGAGACCCAGTACTTC.

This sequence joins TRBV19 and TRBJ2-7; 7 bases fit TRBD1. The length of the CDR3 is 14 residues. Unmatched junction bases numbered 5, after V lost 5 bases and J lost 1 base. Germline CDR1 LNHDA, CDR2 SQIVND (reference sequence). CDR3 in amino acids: CASSVRDSSYEQYF. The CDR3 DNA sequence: TGTGCCAGTAGTGTCCGGGACAGTTCCTACGAGCAGTACTTC.

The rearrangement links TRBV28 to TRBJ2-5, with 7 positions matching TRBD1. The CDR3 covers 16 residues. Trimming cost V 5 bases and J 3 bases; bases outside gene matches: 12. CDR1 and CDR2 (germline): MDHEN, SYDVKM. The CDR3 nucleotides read TGTGCCAGCAGTCCGTATTTCTCCGACAGGGAAGAGACCCAGTACTTC. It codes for CASSPYFSDREETQYF.

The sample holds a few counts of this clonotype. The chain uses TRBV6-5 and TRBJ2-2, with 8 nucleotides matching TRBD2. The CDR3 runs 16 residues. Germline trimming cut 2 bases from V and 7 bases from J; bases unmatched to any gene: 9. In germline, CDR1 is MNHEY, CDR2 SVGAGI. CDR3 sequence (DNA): TGTGCCAGCAGTTACCCCCGGGAGGGAGGGGTCGGGGAGCTGTTTTTT. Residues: CASSYPREGGVGELFF.

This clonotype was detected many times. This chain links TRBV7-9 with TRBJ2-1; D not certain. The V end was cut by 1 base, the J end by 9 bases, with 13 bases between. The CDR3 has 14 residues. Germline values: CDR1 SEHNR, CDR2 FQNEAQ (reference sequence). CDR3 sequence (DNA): TGTGCCAGCAGCTTAGGTCCGACGAAGGGTGAGCAGTTCTTC. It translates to CASSLGPTKGEQFF.

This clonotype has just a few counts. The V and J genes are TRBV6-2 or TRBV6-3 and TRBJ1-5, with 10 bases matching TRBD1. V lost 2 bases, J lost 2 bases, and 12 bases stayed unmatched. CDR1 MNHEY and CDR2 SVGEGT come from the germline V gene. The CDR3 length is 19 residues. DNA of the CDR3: TGTGCCAGCAGTTACGAATTGGGACAGGGGCCTTGGGGCAATCAGCCCCAGCATTTT. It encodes CASSYELGQGPWGNQPQHF.

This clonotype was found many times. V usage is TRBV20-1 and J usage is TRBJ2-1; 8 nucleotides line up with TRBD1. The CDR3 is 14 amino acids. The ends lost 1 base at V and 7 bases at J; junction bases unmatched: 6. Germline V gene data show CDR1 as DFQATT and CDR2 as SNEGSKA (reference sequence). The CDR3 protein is CSARVYRGLNEQFF. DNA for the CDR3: TGCAGTGCTAGAGTTTACAGGGGGTTAAATGAGCAGTTCTTC.

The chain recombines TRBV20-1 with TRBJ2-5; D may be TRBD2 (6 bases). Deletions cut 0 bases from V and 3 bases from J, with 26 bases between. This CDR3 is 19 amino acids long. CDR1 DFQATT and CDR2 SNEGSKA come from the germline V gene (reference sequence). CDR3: CSARDEDYERALGKETQYF. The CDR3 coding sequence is TGCAGTGCTAGAGACGAGGACTATGAGCGGGCTCTGGGGAAAGAGACCCAGTACTTC.

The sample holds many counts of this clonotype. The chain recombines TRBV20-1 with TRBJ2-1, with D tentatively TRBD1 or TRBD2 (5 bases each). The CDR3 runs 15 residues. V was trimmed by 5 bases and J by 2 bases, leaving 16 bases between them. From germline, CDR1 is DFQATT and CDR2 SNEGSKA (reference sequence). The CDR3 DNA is TGCAGTGCTGGGACCCCACAGTCCACCTACAATGAGCAGTTCTTC. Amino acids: CSAGTPQSTYNEQFF.

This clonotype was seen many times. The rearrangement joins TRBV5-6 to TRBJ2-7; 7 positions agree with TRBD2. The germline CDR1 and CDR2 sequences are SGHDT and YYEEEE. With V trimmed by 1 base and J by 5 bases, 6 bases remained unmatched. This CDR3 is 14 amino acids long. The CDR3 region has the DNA TGTGCCAGCAGCTTGACGGGGGGTAGGAACGAGCAGTACTTC. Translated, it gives CASSLTGGRNEQYF. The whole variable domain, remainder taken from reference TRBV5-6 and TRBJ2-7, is DAGVTQSPTHLIKTRGQQVTLRCSPKSGHDTVSWYQQALGQGPQFIFQYYEEEERQRGNFPDRFSGHQFPNYSSELNVNALLLGDSALYLCASSLTGGRNEQYFGPGTRLTVT.